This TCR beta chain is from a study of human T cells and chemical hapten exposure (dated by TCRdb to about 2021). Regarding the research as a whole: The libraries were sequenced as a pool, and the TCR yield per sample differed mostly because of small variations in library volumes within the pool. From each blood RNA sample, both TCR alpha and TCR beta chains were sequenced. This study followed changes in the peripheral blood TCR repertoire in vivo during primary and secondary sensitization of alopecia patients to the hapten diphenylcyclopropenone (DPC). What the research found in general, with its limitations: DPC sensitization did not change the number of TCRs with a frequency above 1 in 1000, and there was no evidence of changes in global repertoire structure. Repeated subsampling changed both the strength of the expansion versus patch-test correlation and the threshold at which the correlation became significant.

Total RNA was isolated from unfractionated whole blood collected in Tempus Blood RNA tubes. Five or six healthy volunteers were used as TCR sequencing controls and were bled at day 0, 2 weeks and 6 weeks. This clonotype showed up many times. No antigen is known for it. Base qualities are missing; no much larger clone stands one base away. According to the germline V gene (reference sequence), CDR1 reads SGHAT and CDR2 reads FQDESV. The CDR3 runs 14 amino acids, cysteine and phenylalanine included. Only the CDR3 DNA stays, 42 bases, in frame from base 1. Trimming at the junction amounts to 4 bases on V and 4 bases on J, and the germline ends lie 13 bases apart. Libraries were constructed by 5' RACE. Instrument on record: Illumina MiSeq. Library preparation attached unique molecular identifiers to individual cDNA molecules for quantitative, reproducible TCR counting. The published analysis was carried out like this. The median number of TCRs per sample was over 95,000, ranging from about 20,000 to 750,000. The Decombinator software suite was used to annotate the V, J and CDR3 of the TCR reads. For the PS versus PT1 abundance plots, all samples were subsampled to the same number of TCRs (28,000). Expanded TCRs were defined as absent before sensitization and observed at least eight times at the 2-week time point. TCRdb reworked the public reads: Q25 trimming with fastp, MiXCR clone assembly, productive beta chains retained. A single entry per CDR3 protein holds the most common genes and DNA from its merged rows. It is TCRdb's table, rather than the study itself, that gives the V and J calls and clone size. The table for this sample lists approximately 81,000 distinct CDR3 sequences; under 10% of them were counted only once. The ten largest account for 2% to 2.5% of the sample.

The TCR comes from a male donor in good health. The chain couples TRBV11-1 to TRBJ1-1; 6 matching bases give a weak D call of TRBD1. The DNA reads TGTGCCAGCAGCTCGGGGGCAGCCGGCACTGAAGCTTTCTTT. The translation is CASSSGAAGTEAFF.